These 10 T cell receptor beta chains came from one sample sequenced in a study of T cells in Graves' hyperthyroidism and ophthalmopathy. Researchers took RNA transcripts and amplified the TCR beta CDR3 regions from them. Carried out on the TCR CDR3, a first-round RT-PCR used the HTBI primer set. A single record per CDR3 protein comes from TCRdb applying MiXCR to the multiplex PCR reads. The sample lists hundreds of thousands of distinct CDR3 sequences, 13% occurring once. Sample: blood. The receptors here all came from a woman between 18 and 29 years old with Graves' hyperthyroidism.

This clonotype was seen repeatedly, ten times or more. The DNA of the CDR3 is TGTGCCACAAGTCCGTCGGGACTAGCGGCGCGCGGGGAGCTGTTTTTT. Its translation: CATSPSGLAARGELFF. The chain joins TRBV28 to TRBJ2-2, with TRBD2 identical over 11 bases. V was pared by 10 bases and J by 7 bases, with 14 bases of the junction left unmatched. This CDR3 is built from 16 residues. The germline gives CDR1 MDHEN, CDR2 SYDVKM.

J is TRBJ2-5 and V is TRBV5-6, with 10 bases fitting TRBD1. Per germline, CDR1 SGHDT and CDR2 YYEEEE. This CDR3 spans 15 amino acids. With 3 bases clipped from V and 3 bases from J, the junction kept 5 bases outside the gene matches. CDR3 nucleotides: TGTGCCAGCAGCTGGAAGACAGGGGGCGAAGAGACCCAGTACTTC. This codes for CASSWKTGGEETQYF. The full variable domain, with the rest looked up from reference TRBV5-6 and TRBJ2-5, is DAGVTQSPTHLIKTRGQQVTLRCSPKSGHDTVSWYQQALGQGPQFIFQYYEEEERQRGNFPDRFSGHQFPNYSSELNVNALLLGDSALYLCASSWKTGGEETQYFGPGTRLLVL.

The genes are TRBV6-5 and TRBJ2-1; D gene uncertain. CDR3 size: 15 residues. Germline V CDR1 and CDR2: MNHEY, SVGAGI. The ends were cut back, 4 bases at V and 0 bases at J, with 10 bases in the middle. CDR3 protein: CASSWTGVSYNEQFF. The DNA of the CDR3 is TGTGCCAGCAGTTGGACGGGCGTCTCCTACAATGAGCAGTTCTTC.

This clonotype has ten or more counts. The genes are TRBV12-3 or TRBV12-4 and TRBJ1-2, with D perhaps TRBD1 (5 bases). V lost 2 bases and J 8 bases, leaving 12 bases between the germline ends. CDR3 length: 13 amino acids. The CDR3 sequence is CASSLFAGTGYTF. In DNA form, the CDR3 reads TGTGCCAGCAGTTTATTCGCAGGGACCGGCTACACCTTC.

The sample holds many counts of this clonotype. The chain links TRBV2 to TRBJ2-2; possibly TRBD1 for D (6 bases). V was clipped by 2 bases and J by 5 bases, with 12 bases between them. Germline CDR1 is SNHLY and CDR2 is FYNNEI. The CDR3 is 15 residues long. The CDR3 loop is CASSELRQVTGELFF. CDR3 nucleotides: TGTGCCAGCAGTGAATTGAGACAGGTGACCGGGGAGCTGTTTTTT.

Comments on this clonotype: An end of the junction differs from the germline gene, which may be a read error. This chain uses TRBV20-1 with TRBJ2-1, with D perhaps being TRBD1 or TRBD2 (5 bases each). Germline V gives CDR1 DFQATT, CDR2 SNEGSKA (reference sequence). CDR3 length: 16 amino acids. In DNA, the CDR3 is TGCAGTACTAGAGATCTGGGGCTAGCCCTCTACAATGAGCAGTTCTTC. It codes for CSTRDLGLALYNEQFF.

Ten or more counts support this clonotype. V is TRBV3-1 and J is TRBJ1-1; D is undetermined. The V gene lost 0 bases and the J gene lost 7 bases, with 9 bases spanning the gap. Germline CDR1 and CDR2: LGHDT and YNNKEL (reference sequence). The CDR3 runs 13 residues. Here the CDR3 DNA reads TGTGCCAGCAGCCAAGATGAAAGAAATGAAGCTTTCTTT. Translation: CASSQDERNEAFF. The full variable domain, in which reference TRBV3-1 and TRBJ1-1 provide the parts outside the CDR3, is DTAVSQTPKYLVTQMGNDKSIKCEQNLGHDTMYWYKQDSKKFLKIMFSYNNKELIINETVPNRFSPKSPDKAHLNLHINSLELGDSAVYFCASSQDERNEAFFGQGTRLTVV.

This clonotype was found many times. The chain links TRBV28 to TRBJ1-2, with D possibly matching TRBD1 (5 bases). Germline V gene data show CDR1 as MDHEN and CDR2 as SYDVKM. The CDR3 spans 13 residues. Trimming shortened V by 5 bases and J by 2 bases, and 9 bases separated the two germline ends. The CDR3 reads CASSTGTNYGYTF. The CDR3 DNA follows: TGTGCCAGCAGTACCGGGACCAACTATGGCTACACCTTC.

This clonotype was recorded many times. The chain links TRBV4-3 to TRBJ1-5; 7 nucleotides match TRBD1. V lost 4 bases to trimming and J lost 3 bases; unmatched junction nucleotides: 9. The CDR3 runs 16 residues. Germline assignment: CDR1 LGHNA and CDR2 YSLEER. DNA of the CDR3: TGCGCCAGCAGCCCTTCGGTGGGACAGATCAATCAGCCCCAGCATTTT. Translation gives CASSPSVGQINQPQHF.

About this clonotype itself: A much larger clone sits a single nucleotide away, making a read error possible. This sequence joins TRBV6-5 and TRBJ2-7, with TRBD1 identical over 10 bases. Unmatched junction bases numbered 1, after V lost 2 bases and J lost 3 bases. The CDR3 is 14 residues long. The germline V gene encodes CDR1 MNHEY and CDR2 SVGAGI. The CDR3 loop is CASSYGTGVYEQYF. The CDR3 coding sequence is TGTGCCAGCAGTTACGGGACAGGGGTCTACGAGCAGTACTTC.